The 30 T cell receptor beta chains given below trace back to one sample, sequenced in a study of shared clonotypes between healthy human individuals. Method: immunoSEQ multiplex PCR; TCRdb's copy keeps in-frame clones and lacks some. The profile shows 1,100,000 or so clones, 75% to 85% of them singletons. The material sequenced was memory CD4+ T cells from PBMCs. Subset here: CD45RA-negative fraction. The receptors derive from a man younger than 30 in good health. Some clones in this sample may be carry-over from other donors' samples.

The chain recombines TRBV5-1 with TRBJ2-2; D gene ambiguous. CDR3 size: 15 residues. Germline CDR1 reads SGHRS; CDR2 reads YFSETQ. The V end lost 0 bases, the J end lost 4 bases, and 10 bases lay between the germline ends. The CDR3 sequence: CASSLGADFTGELFF. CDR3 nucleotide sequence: TGCGCCAGCAGCTTGGGGGCAGACTTCACCGGGGAGCTGTTTTTT. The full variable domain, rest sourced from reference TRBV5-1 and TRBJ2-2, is KAGVTQTPRYLIKTRGQQVTLSCSPISGHRSVSWYQQTPGQGLQFLFEYFSETQRNKGNFPGRFSGRQFSNSRSEMNVSTLELGDSALYLCASSLGADFTGELFFGEGSRLTVL.

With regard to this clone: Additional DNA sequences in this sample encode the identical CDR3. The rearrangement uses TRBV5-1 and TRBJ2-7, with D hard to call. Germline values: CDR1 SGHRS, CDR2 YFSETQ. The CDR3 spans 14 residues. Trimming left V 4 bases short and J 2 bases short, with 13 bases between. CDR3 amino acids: CASSVDSITYEQYF. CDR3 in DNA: TGCGCCAGCAGCGTCGACTCGATAACCTACGAGCAGTACTTC.

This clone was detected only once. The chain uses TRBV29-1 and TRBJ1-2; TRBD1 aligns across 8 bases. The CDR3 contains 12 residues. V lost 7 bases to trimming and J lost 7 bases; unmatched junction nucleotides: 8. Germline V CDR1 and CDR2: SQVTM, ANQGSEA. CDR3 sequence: CSAKSTGVGYTF. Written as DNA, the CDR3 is TGCAGCGCCAAATCGACAGGGGTTGGCTACACCTTC.

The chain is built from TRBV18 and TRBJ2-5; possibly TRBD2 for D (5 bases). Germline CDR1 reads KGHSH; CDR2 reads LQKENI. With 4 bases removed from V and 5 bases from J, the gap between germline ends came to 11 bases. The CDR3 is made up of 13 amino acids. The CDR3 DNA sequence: TGTGCCAGCTCACTAGGACCGGGGGAGACCCAGTACTTC. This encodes CASSLGPGETQYF.

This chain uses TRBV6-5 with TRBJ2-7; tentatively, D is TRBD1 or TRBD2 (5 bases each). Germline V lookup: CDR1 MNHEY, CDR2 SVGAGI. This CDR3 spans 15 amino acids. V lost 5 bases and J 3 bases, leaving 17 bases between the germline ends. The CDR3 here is CASSTGRDGRYEQYF. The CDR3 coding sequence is TGTGCCAGCAGTACCGGACGGGACGGTCGCTACGAGCAGTACTTC.

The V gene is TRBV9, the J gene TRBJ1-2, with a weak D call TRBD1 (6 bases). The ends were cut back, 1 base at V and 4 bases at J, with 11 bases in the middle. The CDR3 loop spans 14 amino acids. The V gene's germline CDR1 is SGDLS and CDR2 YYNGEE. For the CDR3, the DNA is TGTGCCAGCAGCGTACGGACAGACCCCTATGGCTACACCTTC. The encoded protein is CASSVRTDPYGYTF.

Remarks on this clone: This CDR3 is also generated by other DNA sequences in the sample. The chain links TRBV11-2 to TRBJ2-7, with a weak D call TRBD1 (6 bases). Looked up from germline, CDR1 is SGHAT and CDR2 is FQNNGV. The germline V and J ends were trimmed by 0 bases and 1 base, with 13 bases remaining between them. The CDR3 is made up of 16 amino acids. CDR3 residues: CASSLDPAGASYEQYF. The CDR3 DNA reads TGTGCCAGCAGCTTAGATCCGGCAGGGGCGTCCTACGAGCAGTACTTC. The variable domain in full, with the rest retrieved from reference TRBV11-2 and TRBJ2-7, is EAGVAQSPRYKIIEKRQSVAFWCNPISGHATLYWYQQILGQGPKLLIQFQNNGVVDDSQLPKDRFSAERLKGVDSTLKIQPAKLEDSAVYLCASSLDPAGASYEQYFGPGTRLTVT.

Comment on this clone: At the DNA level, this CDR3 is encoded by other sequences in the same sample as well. The CDR3 bases are TGCGCCAGCAGCCGGACGGGGACAGGGGGTAATCAGCCCCAGCATTTT. This sequence encodes CASSRTGTGGNQPQHF. The V and J genes are TRBV4-1 and TRBJ1-5, with TRBD1 matching 11 bases. V shed 4 bases, J shed 4 bases, and the junction held 6 bases outside the gene matches. The CDR3 covers 16 residues. Germline V gene sequence: CDR1 MGHRA, CDR2 YSYEKL.

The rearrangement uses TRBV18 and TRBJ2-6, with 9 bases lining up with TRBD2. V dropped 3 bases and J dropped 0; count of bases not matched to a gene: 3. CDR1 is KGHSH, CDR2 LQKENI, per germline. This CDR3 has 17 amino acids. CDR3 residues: CASSPLAGNSGANVLTF. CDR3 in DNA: TGTGCCAGCTCACCTCTAGCGGGGAACTCTGGGGCCAACGTCCTGACTTTC.

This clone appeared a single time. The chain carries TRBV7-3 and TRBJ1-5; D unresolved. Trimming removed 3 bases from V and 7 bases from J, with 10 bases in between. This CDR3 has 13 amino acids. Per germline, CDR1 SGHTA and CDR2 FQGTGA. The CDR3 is CASSFWDGQPQHF. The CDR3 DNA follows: TGTGCCAGCAGCTTTTGGGATGGGCAGCCCCAGCATTTT.

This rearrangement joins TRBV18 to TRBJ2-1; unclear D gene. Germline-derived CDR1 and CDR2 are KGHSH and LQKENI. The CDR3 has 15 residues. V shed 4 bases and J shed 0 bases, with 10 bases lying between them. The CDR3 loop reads CASSQLASSYNEQFF. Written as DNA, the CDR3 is TGTGCCAGCTCACAACTCGCCAGCTCCTACAATGAGCAGTTCTTC. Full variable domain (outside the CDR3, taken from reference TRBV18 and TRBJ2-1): NAGVMQNPRHLVRRRGQEARLRCSPMKGHSHVYWYRQLPEEGLKFMVYLQKENIIDESGMPKERFSAEFPKEGPSILRIQQVVRGDSAAYFCASSQLASSYNEQFFGPGTRLTVL.

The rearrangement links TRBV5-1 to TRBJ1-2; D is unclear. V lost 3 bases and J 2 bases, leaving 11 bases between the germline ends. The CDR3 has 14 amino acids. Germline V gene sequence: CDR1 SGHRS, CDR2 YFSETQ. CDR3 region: CASSYGLLNYGYTF. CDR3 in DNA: TGCGCCAGCAGCTACGGACTCCTGAACTATGGCTACACCTTC.

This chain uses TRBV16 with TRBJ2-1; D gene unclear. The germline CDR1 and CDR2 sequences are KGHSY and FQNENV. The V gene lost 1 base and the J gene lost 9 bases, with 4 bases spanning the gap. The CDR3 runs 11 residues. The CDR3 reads CASSQLREQFF. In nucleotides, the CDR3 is TGTGCCAGCAGCCAATTGCGTGAGCAGTTCTTC. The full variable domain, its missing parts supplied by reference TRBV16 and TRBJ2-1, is GEEVAQTPKHLVRGEGQKAKLYCAPIKGHSYVFWYQQVLKNEFKFLISFQNENVFDETGMPKERFSAKCLPNSPCSLEIQATKLEDSAVYFCASSQLREQFFGPGTRLTVL.

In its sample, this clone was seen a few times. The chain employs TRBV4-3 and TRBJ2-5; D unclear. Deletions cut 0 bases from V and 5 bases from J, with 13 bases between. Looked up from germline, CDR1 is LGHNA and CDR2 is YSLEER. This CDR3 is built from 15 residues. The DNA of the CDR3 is TGCGCCAGCAGCCAAGAATGGCAGGTTGTGGAGACCCAGTACTTC. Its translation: CASSQEWQVVETQYF.

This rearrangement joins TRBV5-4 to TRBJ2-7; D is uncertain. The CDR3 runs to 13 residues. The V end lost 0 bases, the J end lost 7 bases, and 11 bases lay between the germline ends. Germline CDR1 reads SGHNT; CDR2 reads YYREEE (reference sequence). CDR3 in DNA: TGTGCCAGCAGCTTGGACCGGCGAGAAGAGCAGTACTTC. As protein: CASSLDRREEQYF.

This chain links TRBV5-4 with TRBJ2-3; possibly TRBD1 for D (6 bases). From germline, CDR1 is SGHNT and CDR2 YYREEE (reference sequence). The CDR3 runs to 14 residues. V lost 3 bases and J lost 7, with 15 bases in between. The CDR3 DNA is TGTGCCAGCAGCTCATCTTCAGGGGTAAATACGCAGTATTTT. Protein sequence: CASSSSSGVNTQYF.

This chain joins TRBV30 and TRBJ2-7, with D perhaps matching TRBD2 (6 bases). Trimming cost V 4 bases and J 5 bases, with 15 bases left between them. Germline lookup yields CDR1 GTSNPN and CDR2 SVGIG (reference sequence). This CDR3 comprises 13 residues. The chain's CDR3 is CAWMEGSAHEQYF. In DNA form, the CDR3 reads TGTGCCTGGATGGAGGGGAGTGCCCACGAGCAGTACTTC.

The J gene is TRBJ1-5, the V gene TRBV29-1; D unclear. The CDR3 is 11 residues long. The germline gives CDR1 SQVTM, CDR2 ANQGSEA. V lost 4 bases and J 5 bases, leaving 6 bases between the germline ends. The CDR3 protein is CSVGNDQPQHF. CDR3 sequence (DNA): TGCAGCGTTGGCAACGATCAGCCCCAGCATTTT.

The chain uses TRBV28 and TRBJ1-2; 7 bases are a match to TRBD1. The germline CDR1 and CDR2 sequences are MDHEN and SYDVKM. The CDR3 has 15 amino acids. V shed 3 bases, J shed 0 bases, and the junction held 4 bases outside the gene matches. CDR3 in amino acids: CASSFLGGPNYGYTF. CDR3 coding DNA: TGTGCCAGCAGTTTCCTAGGGGGCCCTAACTATGGCTACACCTTC.

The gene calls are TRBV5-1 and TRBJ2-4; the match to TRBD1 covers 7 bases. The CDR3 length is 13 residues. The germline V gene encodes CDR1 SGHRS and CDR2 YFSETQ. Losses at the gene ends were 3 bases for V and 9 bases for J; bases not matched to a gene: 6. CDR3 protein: CASSWDSQGIQYF. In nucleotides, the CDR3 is TGCGCCAGCAGCTGGGACAGCCAAGGCATTCAGTACTTC.

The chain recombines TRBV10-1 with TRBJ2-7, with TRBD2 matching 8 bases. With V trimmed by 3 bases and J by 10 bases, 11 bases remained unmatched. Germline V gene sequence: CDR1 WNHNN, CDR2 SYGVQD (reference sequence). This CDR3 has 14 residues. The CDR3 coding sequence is TGCGCCAGCAGTGATGCGGGGGGAGCCCCCGTACAGTACTTC. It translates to CASSDAGGAPVQYF.

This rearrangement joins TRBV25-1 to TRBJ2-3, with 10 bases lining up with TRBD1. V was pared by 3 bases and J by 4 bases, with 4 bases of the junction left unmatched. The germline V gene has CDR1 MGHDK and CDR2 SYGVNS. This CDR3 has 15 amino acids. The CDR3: CASSDSGTGADTQYF. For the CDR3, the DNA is TGTGCCAGCAGTGATTCCGGGACAGGGGCAGATACGCAGTATTTT.

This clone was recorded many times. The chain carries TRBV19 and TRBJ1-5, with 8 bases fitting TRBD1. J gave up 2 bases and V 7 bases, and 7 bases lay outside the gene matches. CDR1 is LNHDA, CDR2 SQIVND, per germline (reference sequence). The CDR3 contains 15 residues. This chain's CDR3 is CASTHRGAGNQPQHF. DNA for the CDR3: TGTGCCAGTACCCACAGGGGGGCTGGCAATCAGCCCCAGCATTTT.

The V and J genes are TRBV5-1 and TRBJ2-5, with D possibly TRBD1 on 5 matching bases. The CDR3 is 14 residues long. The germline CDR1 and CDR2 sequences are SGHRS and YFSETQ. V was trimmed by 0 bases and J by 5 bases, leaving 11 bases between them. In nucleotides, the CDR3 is TGCGCCAGCAGCTTGGCAGGGTATGACGAGACCCAGTACTTC. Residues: CASSLAGYDETQYF.

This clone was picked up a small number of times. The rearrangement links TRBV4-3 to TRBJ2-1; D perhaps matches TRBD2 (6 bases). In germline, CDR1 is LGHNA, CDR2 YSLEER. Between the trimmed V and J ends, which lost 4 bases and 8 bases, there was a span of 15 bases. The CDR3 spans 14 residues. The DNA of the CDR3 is TGCGCCAGCAGCCCCTCCTATTGGGGGGATGAGCAGTTCTTC. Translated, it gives CASSPSYWGDEQFF.

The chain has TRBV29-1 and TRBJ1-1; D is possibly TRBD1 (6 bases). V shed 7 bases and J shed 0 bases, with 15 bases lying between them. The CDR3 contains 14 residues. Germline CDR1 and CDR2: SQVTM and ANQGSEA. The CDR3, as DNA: TGCAGCGGCCTCGGGACATTTATGAACACTGAAGCTTTCTTT. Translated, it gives CSGLGTFMNTEAFF.

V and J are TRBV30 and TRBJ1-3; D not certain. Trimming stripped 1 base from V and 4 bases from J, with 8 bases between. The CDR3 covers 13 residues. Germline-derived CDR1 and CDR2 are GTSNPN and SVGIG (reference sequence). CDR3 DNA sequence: TGTGCCTGGAGTGGAAACGAAGGAAACACCATATATTTT. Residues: CAWSGNEGNTIYF.

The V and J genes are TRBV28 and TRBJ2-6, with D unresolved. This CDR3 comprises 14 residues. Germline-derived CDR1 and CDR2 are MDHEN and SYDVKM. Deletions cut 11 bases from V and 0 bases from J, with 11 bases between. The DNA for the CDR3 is TGTGCCTGTAGGGTCAGCTCTGGGGCCAACGTCCTGACTTTC. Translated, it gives CACRVSSGANVLTF.

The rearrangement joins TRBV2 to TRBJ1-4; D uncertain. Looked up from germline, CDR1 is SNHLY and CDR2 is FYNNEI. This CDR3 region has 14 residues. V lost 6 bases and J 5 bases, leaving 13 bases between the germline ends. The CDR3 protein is CASSRQGSNEKLFF. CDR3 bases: TGTGCCAGCAGCCGACAAGGGTCGAATGAAAAACTGTTTTTT.

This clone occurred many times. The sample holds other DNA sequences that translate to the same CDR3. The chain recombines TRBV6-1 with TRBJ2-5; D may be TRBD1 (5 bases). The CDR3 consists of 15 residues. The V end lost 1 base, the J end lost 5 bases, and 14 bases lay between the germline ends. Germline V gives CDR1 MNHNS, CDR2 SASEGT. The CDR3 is CASSEGGAVRETQYF. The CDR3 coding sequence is TGTGCCAGCAGTGAAGGGGGCGCGGTGAGGGAGACCCAGTACTTC.